This T cell receptor (beta chain) derives from a study of blood T cell repertoires in COVID-19. Using immunoSEQ multiplex PCR, the repertoire was profiled, and TCRdb retains in-frame clones only, with some absent. The sample includes nearly 250,000 clones, roughly 86% of them seen just once. This CDR3 contains 16 residues. Germline assignment: CDR1 LNHDA and CDR2 SQIVND (reference sequence). Trimming stripped 4 bases from V and 5 bases from J, with 20 bases between. The sequenced material came from peripheral blood. The rearrangement joins TRBV19 to TRBJ2-5, with D possibly TRBD2 on 7 matching bases. This TCR came from an elderly woman with COVID-19, enrolled during active disease. The DNA for the CDR3 is TGTGCCAGTAGTAATCAGGGAACGGGGGGCCAGGAGACCCAGTACTTC. Translated: CASSNQGTGGQETQYF.